What follows describes a single T cell receptor (beta chain). This record belongs to a study of blood T cell repertoires in COVID-19. Study-wide context: Spain, Italy and the United States supplied samples that represented acute and convalescent COVID-19. Sample material is recorded as cDNA or gDNA derived from T cells, B-cell-depleted T cells, or PBMCs.

Original processing methods: For nucleated cells, counts were estimated from reference gene primer amplification. The protocol was immunoSEQ multiplex PCR, while the TCRdb copy is restricted to in-frame clones and leaves out a portion. That table supplies the V and J calls and clone size; D and trimming were determined from the DNA. The sample yields about 120,000 clones, 60% to 80% seen once. The CDR3 spans 18 residues. V lost 1 base and J lost 0; bases outside the gene matches: 6. Germline V CDR1 and CDR2: SEHNR, FQNEAQ (reference sequence). The gene calls are TRBV7-9 and TRBJ2-1; TRBD1 matches at 10 bases. The material sequenced was peripheral blood. The receptor comes from a human donor in a cohort sampled during active COVID-19. CDR3 coding DNA: TGTGCCAGCAGCTTAGGTGGGACAGGGGCCTTCTCCTACAATGAGCAGTTCTTC. Protein product: CASSLGGTGAFSYNEQFF.